One and the same sample provided the 8 T cell receptor beta chains below, sequenced in a study of blood T cell repertoires in COVID-19. Method: immunoSEQ multiplex PCR; TCRdb's copy keeps in-frame clones and lacks some. This sample yields 260,000 or so clones, of which approximately 80% are seen a single time; over 8.5% belongs to the top ten. Sequencing was performed on peripheral blood. These receptors all come from a human donor in a cohort sampled during active COVID-19.

V and J are TRBV21-1 and TRBJ2-3; no DNA check was done on the table's D call, TRBD2. TRBV21-1 constitutes a pseudogene. The CDR3 loop spans 15 amino acids. The CDR3 DNA is TGTGCCAGCAGCCCGAGAACCGGGTCATGGGATACGCAGTATTTT. Translated, it gives CASSPRTGSWDTQYF.

This clone was recorded once. The chain has TRBV7-2 and TRBJ1-5; D is possibly TRBD1 (6 bases). This CDR3 is built from 13 residues. V was trimmed by 2 bases and J by 8 bases, leaving 10 bases between them. The germline CDR1 and CDR2 sequences are SGHTA and FQGNSA. The CDR3: CASSLSQGKPQHF. CDR3 nucleotides: TGTGCCAGCAGCTTAAGCCAGGGGAAGCCCCAGCATTTT.

This chain links TRBV9 with TRBJ2-1; possible D gene TRBD1, 6 bases. The V end was cut by 3 bases, the J end by 1 base, with 11 bases between. Germline V lookup: CDR1 SGDLS, CDR2 YYNGEE. The CDR3 length is 15 residues. DNA for the CDR3: TGTGCCAGCAGCGGAAGGGGGTCATCCTACAATGAGCAGTTCTTC. It specifies CASSGRGSSYNEQFF.

The chain employs TRBV13 and TRBJ1-3; no reliable D call. The V and J ends lost 10 bases and 0 bases respectively, with 7 bases between them. The CDR3 covers 12 residues. From germline, CDR1 is PRHDT and CDR2 FYEKMQ (reference sequence). The CDR3: CAIPLSGNTIYF. CDR3 coding DNA: TGTGCCATCCCCCTCTCTGGAAACACCATATATTTT.

This clone appeared a few times. This chain connects TRBV13 to TRBJ2-2, with D unclear. The V and J ends lost 1 base and 4 bases respectively, with 10 bases between them. The CDR3 runs to 15 residues. CDR1 PRHDT and CDR2 FYEKMQ come from the germline V gene (reference sequence). CDR3 residues: CASSLVDSGTGELFF. For the CDR3, the DNA is TGTGCCAGCAGCTTAGTAGATTCTGGCACCGGGGAGCTGTTTTTT.

This clone was observed once. The J gene is TRBJ1-5, the V gene TRBV2, with TRBD1 as a possible D gene (6 bases). This CDR3 is 14 amino acids long. V lost 5 bases and J 3 bases, leaving 11 bases between the germline ends. Germline loops: CDR1 SNHLY, CDR2 FYNNEI. The CDR3 nucleotides read TGTGCCAGCAGTTTTCAGGGGCCCAATCAGCCCCAGCATTTT. This gives the protein CASSFQGPNQPQHF.

The chain couples TRBV19 to TRBJ2-2; 10 bases align to TRBD2. Germline CDR1 is LNHDA and CDR2 is SQIVND (reference sequence). With 5 bases clipped from V and 3 bases from J, the junction kept 15 bases outside the gene matches. This CDR3 is 19 amino acids long. The CDR3 loop reads CASSPRGSGRITYTGELFF. CDR3 sequence (DNA): TGTGCCAGTAGTCCCCGGGGTAGCGGGAGGATCACCTACACCGGGGAGCTGTTTTTT.

This chain links TRBV19 with TRBJ2-7; 7 bases fit TRBD2. The CDR3 is 14 amino acids. With V trimmed by 4 bases and J by 0 bases, 3 bases remained unmatched. CDR1 is LNHDA, CDR2 SQIVND, per germline (reference sequence). This chain's CDR3 is CASSTSGNSYEQYF. CDR3 DNA: TGTGCCAGTAGTACCAGCGGGAACTCCTACGAGCAGTACTTC.